This T cell receptor (beta chain) was sequenced during a study of human T cells and chemical hapten exposure. Study-level information: Donors were sensitized with 2% DPC on the upper inner arm.

With respect to this clonotype: It is likely a read error, because the conserved phenylalanine at the end of the CDR3 is missing. Because the CDR3's place on the DNA is in doubt, the DNA is left out and the CDR3 is given as listed by TCRdb.

The time point is: patch test 3, about 24 weeks after DPC sensitization. Treatment reported: therapeutic diphenylcyclopropenone sensitization with weekly scalp DPC. In every case, blood was obtained before the patch test was applied. Sample donors consisted of patients with alopecia, aged 18 to 70 years, who were suitable for DPC. The CDR3 comprises 13 residues, both ends counted. Germline assignment: CDR1 SGHTA and CDR2 FQGNSA. The study's library attached unique molecular identifiers to single cDNA molecules. TCRdb re-derived calls from the RACE reads in MiXCR, one entry per CDR3 protein. The data hold 150,000 to 200,000 distinct CDR3 sequences, with 25% to 30% observed a single time.

The clonotype was recovered from a woman younger than 30 with alopecia areata. Some clones in this sample may be carry-over from other donors' samples. The chain carries TRBV7-2 and TRBJ2-7; the table's D call, TRBD1, was not checked against the DNA. This specimen was whole blood, taken in connection with sensitization to the hapten diphenylcyclopropenone (DPC). CDR3: CASSLAVGDRGII.